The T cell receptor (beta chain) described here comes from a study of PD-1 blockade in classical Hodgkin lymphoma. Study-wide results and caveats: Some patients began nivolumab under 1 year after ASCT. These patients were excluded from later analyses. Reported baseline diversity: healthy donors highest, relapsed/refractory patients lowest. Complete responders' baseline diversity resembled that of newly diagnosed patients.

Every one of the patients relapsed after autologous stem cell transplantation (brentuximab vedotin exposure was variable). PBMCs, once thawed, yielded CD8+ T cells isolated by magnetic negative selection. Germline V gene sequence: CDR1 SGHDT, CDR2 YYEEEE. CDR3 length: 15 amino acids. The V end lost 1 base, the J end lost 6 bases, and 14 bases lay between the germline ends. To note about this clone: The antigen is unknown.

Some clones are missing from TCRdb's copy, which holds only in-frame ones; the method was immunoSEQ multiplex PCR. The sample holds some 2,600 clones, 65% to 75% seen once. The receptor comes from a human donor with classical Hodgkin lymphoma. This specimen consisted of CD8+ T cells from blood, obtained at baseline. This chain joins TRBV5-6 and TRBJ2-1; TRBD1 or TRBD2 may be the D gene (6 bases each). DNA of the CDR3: TGTGCCAGCAGCTTGTTGGCGGGACACTCCAATGAGCAGTTCTTC. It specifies CASSLLAGHSNEQFF.